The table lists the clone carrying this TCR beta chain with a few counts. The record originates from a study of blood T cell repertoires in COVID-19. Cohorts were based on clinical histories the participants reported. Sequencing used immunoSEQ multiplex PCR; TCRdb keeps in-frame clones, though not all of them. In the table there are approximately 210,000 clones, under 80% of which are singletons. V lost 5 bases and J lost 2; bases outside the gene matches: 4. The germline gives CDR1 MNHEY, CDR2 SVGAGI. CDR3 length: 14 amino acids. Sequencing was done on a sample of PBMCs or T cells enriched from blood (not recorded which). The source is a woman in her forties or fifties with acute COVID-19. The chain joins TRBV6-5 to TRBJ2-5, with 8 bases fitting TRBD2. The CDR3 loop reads CASSNPGGQETQYF. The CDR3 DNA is TGTGCCAGCAGTAACCCGGGGGGGCAAGAGACCCAGTACTTC.